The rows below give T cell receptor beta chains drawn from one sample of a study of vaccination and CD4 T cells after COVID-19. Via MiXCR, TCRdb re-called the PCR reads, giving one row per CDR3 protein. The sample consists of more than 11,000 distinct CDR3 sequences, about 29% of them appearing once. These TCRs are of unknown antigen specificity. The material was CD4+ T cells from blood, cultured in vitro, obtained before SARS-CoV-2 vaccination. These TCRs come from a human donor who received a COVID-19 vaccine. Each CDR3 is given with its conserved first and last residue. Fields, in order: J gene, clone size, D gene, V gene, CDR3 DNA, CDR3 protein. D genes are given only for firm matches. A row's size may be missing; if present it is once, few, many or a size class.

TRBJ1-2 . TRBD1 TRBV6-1 TGTGCCAGCAGCGAACGACAGGGAATTAACTATGGCTACACCTTC CASSERQGINYGYTF
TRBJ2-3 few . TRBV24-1 TGTGCCACCAGTGACCGCGGGACGACTAGCACAGATACGCAGTATTTT CATSDRGTTSTDTQYF
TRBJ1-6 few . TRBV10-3 TGTGCCATCAGTTACTCCGGGATAGAAGGGTCACCCCTCCACTTT CAISYSGIEGSPLHF
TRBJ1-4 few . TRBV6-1 TGTGCCAGCAGTCCCCTGGGGACGGGGGAAAAACTGTTTTTT CASSPLGTGEKLFF
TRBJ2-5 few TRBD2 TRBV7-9 TGTGCCAGCAGCTTCTCAGCGGGGGGCGGAGAGACCCAGTACTTC CASSFSAGGGETQYF
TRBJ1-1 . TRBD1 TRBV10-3 TGTGCCATCAGCGAGGGACAGGGGGACGCAGTTGCCGAGAACACTGAAGCTTTCTTT CAISEGQGDAVAENTEAFF
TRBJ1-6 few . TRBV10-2 TGCGCCAGCAGTGTTCCGACGATAAAAGACTCACCCCTCCACTTT CASSVPTIKDSPLHF
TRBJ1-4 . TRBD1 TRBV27 TGTGCCAGCAGTGTACGGCAGGGGGTCGATGAAAAACTGTTTTTT CASSVRQGVDEKLFF
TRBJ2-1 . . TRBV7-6 TGTGCCAGCAGCTTAAGTCCCCCAAGGTCGTACTCCTACAATGAGCAGTTCTTC CASSLSPPRSYSYNEQFF
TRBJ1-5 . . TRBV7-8 TGTGCCAGCAGCATACAGGGCGCTTATAGCAATCAGCCCCAGCATTTT CASSIQGAYSNQPQHF
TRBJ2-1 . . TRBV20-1 TGCAGTGCTAGAGCGTGGAAGGAGGCAGACTCTTACAATGAGCAGTTCTTC CSARAWKEADSYNEQFF
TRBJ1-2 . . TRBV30 TGTGCCTGGAGTAGGCCTTTGGGAGTAGCTAACTATGGCTACACCTTC CAWSRPLGVANYGYTF
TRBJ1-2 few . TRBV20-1 TGCAGTGCTAGAGATATGAGGACAGTCTATGGCTACACCTTC CSARDMRTVYGYTF
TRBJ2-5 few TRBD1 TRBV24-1 TGTGCCACCAGTGATAAGGGGGCTGGTTCTAGAGAGACCCAGTACTTC CATSDKGAGSRETQYF